One sample yielded the 25 T cell receptor beta chains listed below, sequenced in a study of T cell responses to AZD1222 COVID-19 vaccine. Using immunoSEQ multiplex PCR, the repertoire was profiled, and TCRdb retains in-frame clones only, with some absent. The sample includes around 150,000 clones. Sequenced input: peripheral blood. The origin of the receptors is an adult in good health.

The chain joins TRBV29-1 to TRBJ1-2, with a possible D match to TRBD1 (5 bases). CDR3 size: 15 residues. CDR1 and CDR2 from the germline V gene are SQVTM and ANQGSEA. Between the trimmed V and J ends, which lost 4 bases and 5 bases, there was a span of 20 bases. CDR3: CSVVGIGAANYGYTF. In DNA, the CDR3 is TGCAGCGTTGTTGGTATAGGGGCAGCAAATTATGGCTACACCTTC.

V is TRBV11-2 and J is TRBJ1-2; TRBD1 aligns across 9 bases. Germline assignment: CDR1 SGHAT and CDR2 FQNNGV. The CDR3 sequence is 16 residues long. Losses at the gene ends were 1 base for V and 3 bases for J; bases not matched to a gene: 6. CDR3 in DNA: TGTGCCAGCAGCTTAGCCTCGGGACAGGGCCACTATGGCTACACCTTC. This encodes CASSLASGQGHYGYTF.

This sequence joins TRBV5-8 and TRBJ1-1; 7 bases line up with TRBD1. V shed 5 bases and J 5 bases; nucleotides not matched to a gene: 3. In germline, CDR1 is SGHTS, CDR2 YDEGEE. CDR3 length: 12 amino acids. The CDR3 loop reads CASSWGQTEAFF. The CDR3 DNA reads as TGTGCCAGCAGTTGGGGACAGACTGAAGCTTTCTTT.

The V call is TRBV28, the J call TRBJ1-4, with D possibly being TRBD1 (6 bases). Trimming cost V 9 bases and J 10 bases, with 21 bases left between them. CDR1 is MDHEN, CDR2 SYDVKM, per germline. The CDR3 spans 14 residues. CDR3 protein: CASSIETGTTKLFF. The CDR3 DNA reads as TGTGCCAGTTCCATAGAAACAGGGACGACAAAACTGTTTTTT.

This chain links TRBV6-2 or TRBV6-3 with TRBJ1-1; TRBD1 might be the D (6 bases). Deletions cut 3 bases from V and 4 bases from J, with 12 bases between. CDR3 length: 14 residues. The germline CDR1 and CDR2 sequences are MNHEY and SVGEGT. In DNA, the CDR3 is TGTGCCAGCAGTTATGGGCAGGGGTTCACTGAAGCTTTCTTT. Residues: CASSYGQGFTEAFF.

The chain combines TRBV25-1 with TRBJ2-3; D might be TRBD1 (6 bases). The V gene's germline CDR1 is MGHDK and CDR2 SYGVNS. The CDR3 is made up of 16 amino acids. Between the trimmed V and J ends, which lost 4 bases and 0 bases, there was a span of 14 bases. The CDR3 here is CASSAGQESSTDTQYF. DNA for the CDR3: TGTGCCAGCAGTGCGGGACAAGAATCTAGCACAGATACGCAGTATTTT. The whole variable domain, remainder taken from reference TRBV25-1 and TRBJ2-3, is EADIYQTPRYLVIGTGKKITLECSQTMGHDKMYWYQQDPGMELHLIHYSYGVNSTEKGDLSSESTVSRIRTEHFPLTLESARPSHTSQYLCASSAGQESSTDTQYFGPGTRLTVL.

The chain is built from TRBV2 and TRBJ1-2; the D is unclear. The V end lost 1 base, the J end lost 1 base, and 7 bases lay between the germline ends. This CDR3 spans 14 amino acids. Germline V lookup: CDR1 SNHLY, CDR2 FYNNEI. In DNA, the CDR3 is TGTGCCAGCAGTGAAGGAACCCTTAACTATGGCTACACCTTC. Translated: CASSEGTLNYGYTF.

The genes are TRBV6-1 and TRBJ2-3, with 8 bases lining up with TRBD2. Germline trimming cut 1 base from V and 0 bases from J; bases unmatched to any gene: 3. Germline CDR1 is MNHNS and CDR2 is SASEGT. The CDR3 is 16 amino acids. CDR3 in amino acids: CASSEGVAGSTDTQYF. CDR3 DNA: TGTGCCAGCAGTGAAGGGGTAGCGGGGAGCACAGATACGCAGTATTTT.

V and J are TRBV5-6 and TRBJ2-7, with D possibly TRBD2 on 6 matching bases. CDR1 and CDR2 from the germline V gene are SGHDT and YYEEEE. V gave up 0 bases and J gave up 0 bases, with 10 bases separating them. The CDR3 sequence is 15 residues long. CDR3 DNA: TGTGCCAGCAGCTTGGATTCCGGGAGCTCCTACGAGCAGTACTTC. This encodes CASSLDSGSSYEQYF. Based on the CDR3 plus reference TRBV5-6 and TRBJ2-7, the full variable domain is DAGVTQSPTHLIKTRGQQVTLRCSPKSGHDTVSWYQQALGQGPQFIFQYYEEEERQRGNFPDRFSGHQFPNYSSELNVNALLLGDSALYLCASSLDSGSSYEQYFGPGTRLTVT.

The gene calls are TRBV7-6 and TRBJ1-3; possibly TRBD1 for D (6 bases). V lost 3 bases to trimming and J lost 2 bases, with 20 bases between them. The CDR3 has 18 amino acids. Per germline, CDR1 SGHVS and CDR2 FNYEAQ. The CDR3 coding sequence is TGTGCCAGCAGCTTTCCGGTCGATGGGGGCCCGACTGGAAACACCATATATTTT. As protein: CASSFPVDGGPTGNTIYF.

The CDR3 nucleotides read TGCGCCAGCAGCTTGGGTGGCACTGTGGGCACAGATACGCAGTATTTT. Translating it yields CASSLGGTVGTDTQYF. The rearrangement uses TRBV5-1 and TRBJ2-3; D call uncertain. V lost 0 bases and J lost 1, with 12 bases in between. CDR3 length equals 16 residues. Germline values: CDR1 SGHRS, CDR2 YFSETQ.

The CDR3 is CASSEAGGTLYGYTF. In nucleotides, the CDR3 is TGTGCCAGCAGTGAAGCGGGAGGAACCCTTTATGGCTACACCTTC. The rearrangement uses TRBV6-1 and TRBJ1-2, with unresolved D. CDR1 and CDR2 (germline): MNHNS, SASEGT. The CDR3 covers 15 residues. Trimming shortened V by 0 bases and J by 5 bases, and 13 bases separated the two germline ends.

The J gene is TRBJ2-1, the V gene TRBV10-2; no firm D call. Germline CDR1 reads WSHSY; CDR2 reads SAAADI. V lost 6 bases to trimming and J lost 8 bases, with 11 bases between them. There are 12 residues in the CDR3. The DNA for the CDR3 is TGCGCCAGCAGGCCAACATCGGATGAGCAGTTCTTC. Its translation: CASRPTSDEQFF.

The J gene is TRBJ1-2, the V gene TRBV7-2; 11 nucleotides agree with TRBD1. CDR1 SGHTA and CDR2 FQGNSA come from the germline V gene. The CDR3 loop spans 18 amino acids. V lost 1 base to trimming and J lost 4 bases; unmatched junction nucleotides: 11. DNA of the CDR3: TGTGCCAGCAGCTTAGGGGCTGGACAGGGGGCTTTTAGCTATGGCTACACCTTC. Translation gives CASSLGAGQGAFSYGYTF.

The chain is built from TRBV18 and TRBJ2-5; 12 nucleotides agree with TRBD2. The CDR3 is 16 amino acids. Losses at the gene ends were 3 bases for V and 1 base for J; bases not matched to a gene: 3. CDR1 and CDR2 from the germline V gene are KGHSH and LQKENI. The CDR3 sequence is CASSPGLAGTQETQYF. In DNA, the CDR3 is TGTGCCAGCTCACCCGGACTAGCGGGGACCCAAGAGACCCAGTACTTC. Full variable domain (missing parts from reference TRBV18 and TRBJ2-5): NAGVMQNPRHLVRRRGQEARLRCSPMKGHSHVYWYRQLPEEGLKFMVYLQKENIIDESGMPKERFSAEFPKEGPSILRIQQVVRGDSAAYFCASSPGLAGTQETQYFGPGTRLLVL.

This sequence joins TRBV5-6 and TRBJ2-3; D possibly corresponds to TRBD1 (7 bases). The CDR3 loop spans 16 amino acids. Germline-derived CDR1 and CDR2 are SGHDT and YYEEEE. Trimming took off 3 bases at V and 2 bases at J, with 16 bases between the two ends. The CDR3 is CASSSQGGILTDTQYF. CDR3 nucleotide sequence: TGTGCCAGCAGCTCCCAGGGGGGTATCCTCACAGATACGCAGTATTTT. Full variable domain (rest looked up from reference TRBV5-6 and TRBJ2-3): DAGVTQSPTHLIKTRGQQVTLRCSPKSGHDTVSWYQQALGQGPQFIFQYYEEEERQRGNFPDRFSGHQFPNYSSELNVNALLLGDSALYLCASSSQGGILTDTQYFGPGTRLTVL.

The rearrangement joins TRBV28 to TRBJ2-5, with D perhaps TRBD1 (6 bases). Germline-derived CDR1 and CDR2 are MDHEN and SYDVKM. V dropped 6 bases and J dropped 2 bases, with 13 bases sitting between them. CDR3 size: 14 residues. DNA of the CDR3: TGTGCCAGCAGGTCTACAGGGAATCAAGAGACCCAGTACTTC. Encoded protein: CASRSTGNQETQYF. Looking up the rest from reference TRBV28 and TRBJ2-5 gives the full variable domain: DVKVTQSSRYLVKRTGEKVFLECVQDMDHENMFWYRQDPGLGLRLIYFSYDVKMKEKGDIPEGYSVSREKKERFSLILESASTNQTSMYLCASRSTGNQETQYFGPGTRLLVL.

The chain carries TRBV5-5 and TRBJ2-5; D tentatively fits TRBD1 or TRBD2 (7 bases each). The V end lost 4 bases, the J end lost 6 bases, and 25 bases lay between the germline ends. Looked up from germline, CDR1 is SGHKS and CDR2 is YYEKEE (reference sequence). The CDR3 contains 17 residues. The CDR3 bases are TGTGCCAGCAGCCCCCAGGGGGGGGCGCGGTCATTGCAGACCCAGTACTTC. The encoded protein is CASSPQGGARSLQTQYF.

The chain combines TRBV7-3 with TRBJ2-7; D possibly corresponds to TRBD1 (6 bases). V lost 4 bases and J lost 6, with 16 bases in between. Germline lookup yields CDR1 SGHTA and CDR2 FQGTGA. The CDR3 runs to 14 residues. This CDR3 is CASSSGQPQGEQYF. The DNA for the CDR3 is TGTGCCAGCAGCTCTGGACAGCCCCAAGGCGAGCAGTACTTC.

The V and J genes are TRBV19 and TRBJ1-2, with D maybe TRBD1 (6 bases). V lost 6 bases and J 12 bases, leaving 23 bases between the germline ends. CDR3 size: 14 residues. Germline V gene lookup returns CDR1 LNHDA and CDR2 SQIVND (reference sequence). CDR3 nucleotide sequence: TGTGCCAGTAGAACGACCCCGGACAGTGCTTCGCACACCTTC. It encodes CASRTTPDSASHTF. The entire variable domain, with the rest obtained from reference TRBV19 and TRBJ1-2, is as follows: DGGITQSPKYLFRKEGQNVTLSCEQNLNHDAMYWYRQDPGQGLRLIYYSQIVNDFQKGDIAEGYSVSREKKESFPLTVTSAQKNPTAFYLCASRTTPDSASHTFGSGTRLTVV.

The V gene is TRBV4-2, the J gene TRBJ2-6; tentative D call: TRBD1 (5 bases). V was clipped by 4 bases and J by 1 base, with 17 bases between them. This CDR3 has 18 amino acids. CDR1 LGHNA and CDR2 YNFKEQ come from the germline V gene. CDR3 residues: CASSPNGAELSGANVLTF. The CDR3 DNA follows: TGTGCCAGCAGCCCTAATGGGGCGGAGCTATCTGGGGCCAACGTCCTGACTTTC.

This rearrangement joins TRBV11-1 to TRBJ2-1, with 7 bases aligning to TRBD2. CDR1 and CDR2 (germline): SGHAT, FQDESV (reference sequence). Losses at the gene ends were 5 bases for V and 2 bases for J; bases not matched to a gene: 3. The CDR3 runs to 14 residues. The CDR3 bases are TGTGCCAGCAGCCAGGGAGGGGCCTACAATGAGCAGTTCTTC. It yields the protein CASSQGGAYNEQFF.

This sequence joins TRBV6-2 or TRBV6-3 and TRBJ1-4; D perhaps matches TRBD1 (5 bases). V lost 2 bases, J lost 4 bases, and 14 bases lay in between. Germline V lookup: CDR1 MNHEY, CDR2 SVGEGT. This CDR3 contains 16 residues. The CDR3 spells CASSYGQAGGNEKLFF. For the CDR3, the DNA is TGTGCCAGCAGTTACGGGCAGGCCGGGGGTAATGAAAAACTGTTTTTT.

The CDR3 region has the DNA TGTGCCAGCAGTGAACAGGGGCAGCGGCAGAATTCACCCCTCCACTTT. Protein: CASSEQGQRQNSPLHF. This chain connects TRBV6-1 to TRBJ1-6; D is perhaps TRBD1 (6 bases). The ends were cut back, 2 bases at V and 7 bases at J, with 15 bases in the middle. The CDR3 loop spans 16 amino acids. Germline values: CDR1 MNHNS, CDR2 SASEGT.

The CDR3 DNA reads as TGTGCCAGCAGCGCCGGCGGGACAGTTGCCTCCTACGAGCAGTACTTC. Its protein is CASSAGGTVASYEQYF. The genes are TRBV9 and TRBJ2-7; a possible D gene is TRBD1 (7 bases). The CDR3 is 16 amino acids. The V and J ends lost 3 bases and 0 bases respectively, with 16 bases between them. CDR1 SGDLS and CDR2 YYNGEE come from the germline V gene.